This T cell receptor beta chain came from a study of T cells in Graves' hyperthyroidism and ophthalmopathy. Study conclusions and caveats: Blood held most thyroid clonotypes expanded above 0.001 frequency.

Amplified TCR beta CDR3 regions derived from RNA transcripts. The primer set for the first-round RT-PCR of the TCR CDR3 was HTBI. TCRdb reprocessed the multiplex PCR reads with MiXCR, giving one entry per CDR3 protein. Of a few hundred thousand distinct CDR3 sequences listed, 15% to 18% are singletons. Ten or more counts support this clonotype. The antigen is not known. The CDR3 totals 14 residues. Germline CDR1 and CDR2: SGHAT and FQNNGV. J was trimmed by 2 bases and V by 4 bases; bases with no gene match: 4. Diagnostic assessment was based on clinical symptoms, serum thyroxine and TRAb, thyroid ultrasound and orbital computed tomography.

The rearrangement links TRBV11-2 to TRBJ1-2; 7 nucleotides line up with TRBD1. The specimen sequenced was blood. The sequence came from a woman younger than 45 with Graves' hyperthyroidism. CDR3 in DNA: TGTGCCAGCAGCTCCTACAGGGGAAACTATGGCTACACCTTC. Translating it yields CASSSYRGNYGYTF.